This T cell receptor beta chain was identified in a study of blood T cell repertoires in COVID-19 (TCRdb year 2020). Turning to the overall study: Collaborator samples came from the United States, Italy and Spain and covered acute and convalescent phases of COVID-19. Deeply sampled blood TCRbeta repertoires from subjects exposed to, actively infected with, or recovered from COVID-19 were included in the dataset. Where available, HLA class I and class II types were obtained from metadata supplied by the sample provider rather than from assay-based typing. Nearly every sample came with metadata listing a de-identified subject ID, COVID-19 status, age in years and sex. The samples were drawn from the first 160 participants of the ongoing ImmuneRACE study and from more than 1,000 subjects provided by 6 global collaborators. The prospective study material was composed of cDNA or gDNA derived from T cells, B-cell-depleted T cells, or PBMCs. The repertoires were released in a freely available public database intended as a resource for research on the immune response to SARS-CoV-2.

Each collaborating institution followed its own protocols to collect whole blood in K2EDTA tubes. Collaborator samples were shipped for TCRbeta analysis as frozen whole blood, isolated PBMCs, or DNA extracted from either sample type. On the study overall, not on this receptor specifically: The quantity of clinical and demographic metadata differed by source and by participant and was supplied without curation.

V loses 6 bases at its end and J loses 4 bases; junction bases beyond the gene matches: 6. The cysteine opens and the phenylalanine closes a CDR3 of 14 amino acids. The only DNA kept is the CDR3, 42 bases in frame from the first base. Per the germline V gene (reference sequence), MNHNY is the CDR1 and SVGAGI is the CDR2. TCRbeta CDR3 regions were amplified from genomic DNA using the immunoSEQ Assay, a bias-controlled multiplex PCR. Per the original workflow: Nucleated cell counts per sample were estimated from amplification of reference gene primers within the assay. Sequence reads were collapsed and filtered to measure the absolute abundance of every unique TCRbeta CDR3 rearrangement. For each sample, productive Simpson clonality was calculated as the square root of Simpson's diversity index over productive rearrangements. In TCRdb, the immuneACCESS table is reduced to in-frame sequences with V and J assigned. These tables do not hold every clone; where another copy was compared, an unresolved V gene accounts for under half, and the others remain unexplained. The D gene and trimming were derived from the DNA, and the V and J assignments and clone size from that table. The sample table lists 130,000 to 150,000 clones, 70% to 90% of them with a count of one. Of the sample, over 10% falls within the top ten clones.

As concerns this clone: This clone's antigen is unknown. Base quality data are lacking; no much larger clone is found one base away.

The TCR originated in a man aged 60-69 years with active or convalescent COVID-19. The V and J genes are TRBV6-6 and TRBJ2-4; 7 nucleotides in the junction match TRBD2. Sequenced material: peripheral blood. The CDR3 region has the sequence CASRRTSDKNIQYF. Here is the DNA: TGTGCCAGCAGGCGAACTAGCGATAAAAACATTCAGTACTTC.